The T cell receptor beta chain under discussion was sequenced for a study of T cell repertoires in cytomegalovirus infection. Study in general: Evidence of both CMV infection and a matching HLA type came from public TCR beta signatures.

MiXCR, applied by TCRdb to the reads, yields one record per CDR3 protein. Of approximately 100,000 distinct CDR3 sequences in the sample, roughly a quarter were seen once. Details on this clonotype: The antigen remains undetermined.

Study results and caveats: Within the response measured ex vivo, HLA-C-restricted CMV-specific TCR beta clonotypes were dominant. Summed frequency of shared TCR beta families picked out CMV carriers who also had the relevant HLA.

Germline CDR1 reads SEHNR; CDR2 reads FQNEAQ (reference sequence). Trimming stripped 5 bases from V and 5 bases from J, with 16 bases between. The CDR3 length is 14 residues. This TCR came from a human donor in good health (CMV status not recorded). Some clones in this sample may be carry-over from other donors' samples. The chain has TRBV7-9 and TRBJ2-7, with a tentative D call TRBD2 (7 bases). The sequenced sample was CD8+ T cells from PBMCs. The CDR3 DNA is TGTGCCAGCAGCCCCGCGGGGGCGCTTGACGAGCAGTACTTC. Translation gives CASSPAGALDEQYF. Complete variable domain (other parts from reference TRBV7-9 and TRBJ2-7): DTGVSQNPRHKITKRGQNVTFRCDPISEHNRLYWYRQTLGQGPEFLTYFQNEAQLEKSRLLSDRFSAERPKGSFSTLEIQRTEQGDSAMYLCASSPAGALDEQYFGPGTRLTVT.